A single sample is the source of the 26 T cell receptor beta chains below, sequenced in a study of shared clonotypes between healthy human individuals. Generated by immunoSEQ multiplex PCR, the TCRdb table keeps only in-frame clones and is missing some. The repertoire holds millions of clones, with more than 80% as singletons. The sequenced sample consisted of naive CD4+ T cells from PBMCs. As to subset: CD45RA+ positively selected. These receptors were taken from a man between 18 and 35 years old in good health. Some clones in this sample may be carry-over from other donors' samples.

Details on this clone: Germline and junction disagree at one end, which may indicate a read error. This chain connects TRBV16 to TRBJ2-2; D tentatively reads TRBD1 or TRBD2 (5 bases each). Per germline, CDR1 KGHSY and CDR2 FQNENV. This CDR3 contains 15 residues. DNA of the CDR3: TGTGCCAGCAGCCGAGCACAGGCGGGCACCGGGGTGCTGTTTTTT. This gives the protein CASSRAQAGTGVLFF.

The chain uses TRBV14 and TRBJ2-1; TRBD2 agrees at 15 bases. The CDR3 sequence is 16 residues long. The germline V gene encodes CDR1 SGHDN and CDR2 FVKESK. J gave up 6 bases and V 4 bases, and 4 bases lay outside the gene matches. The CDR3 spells CASSPWTSGRANEQFF. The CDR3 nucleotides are TGTGCCAGCAGCCCATGGACTAGCGGGAGGGCCAATGAGCAGTTCTTC.

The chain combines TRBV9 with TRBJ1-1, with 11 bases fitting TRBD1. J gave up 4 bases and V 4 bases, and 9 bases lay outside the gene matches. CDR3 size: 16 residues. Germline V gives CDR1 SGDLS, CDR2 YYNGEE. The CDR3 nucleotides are TGTGCCAGCAGCCCACATTCCGGGACAGGGGGCACTGAAGCTTTCTTT. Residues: CASSPHSGTGGTEAFF.

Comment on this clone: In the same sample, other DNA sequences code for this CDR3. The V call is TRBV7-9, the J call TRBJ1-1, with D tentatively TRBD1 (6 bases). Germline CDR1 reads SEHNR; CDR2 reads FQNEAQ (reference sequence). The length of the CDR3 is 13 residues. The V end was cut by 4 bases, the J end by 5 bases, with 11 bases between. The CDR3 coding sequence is TGTGCCAGCAGCTCACAGGGATATACTGAAGCTTTCTTT. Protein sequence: CASSSQGYTEAFF.

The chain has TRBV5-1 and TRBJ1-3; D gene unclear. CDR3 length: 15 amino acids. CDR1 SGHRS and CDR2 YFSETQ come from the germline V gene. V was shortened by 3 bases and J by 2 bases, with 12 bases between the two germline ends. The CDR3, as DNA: TGCGCCAGCAGCTCTACTCCGGGCCCTGGAAACACCATATATTTT. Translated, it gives CASSSTPGPGNTIYF.

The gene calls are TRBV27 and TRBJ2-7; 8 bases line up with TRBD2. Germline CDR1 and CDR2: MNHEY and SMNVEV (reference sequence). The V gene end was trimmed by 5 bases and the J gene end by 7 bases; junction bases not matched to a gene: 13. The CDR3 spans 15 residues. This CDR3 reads CASSPAGTRGREQYF. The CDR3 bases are TGTGCCAGCAGTCCCGCCGGGACTAGAGGCAGGGAGCAGTACTTC.

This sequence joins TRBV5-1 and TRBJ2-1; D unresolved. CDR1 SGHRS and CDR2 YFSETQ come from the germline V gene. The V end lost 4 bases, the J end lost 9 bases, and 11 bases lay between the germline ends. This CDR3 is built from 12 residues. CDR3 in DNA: TGCGCCAGCAGCCTAACAGAAGGTGAGCAGTTCTTC. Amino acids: CASSLTEGEQFF.

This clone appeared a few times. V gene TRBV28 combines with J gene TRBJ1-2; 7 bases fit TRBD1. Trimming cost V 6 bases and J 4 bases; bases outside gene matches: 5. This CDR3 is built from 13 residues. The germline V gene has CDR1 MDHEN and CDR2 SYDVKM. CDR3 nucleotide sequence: TGTGCCAGCAGAGACAGGGCTCCCTATGGCTACACCTTC. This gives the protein CASRDRAPYGYTF.

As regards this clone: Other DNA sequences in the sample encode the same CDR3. This CDR3 reads CASSLDRGAYNEQFF. The CDR3 DNA reads TGTGCCAGCAGCTTAGATAGGGGGGCCTACAATGAGCAGTTCTTC. The chain has TRBV7-2 and TRBJ2-1, with D perhaps matching TRBD1 or TRBD2 (6 bases each). Germline V lookup: CDR1 SGHTA, CDR2 FQGNSA. CDR3 length: 15 residues. Trimming pared 1 base from V and 2 bases from J, leaving 9 bases between.

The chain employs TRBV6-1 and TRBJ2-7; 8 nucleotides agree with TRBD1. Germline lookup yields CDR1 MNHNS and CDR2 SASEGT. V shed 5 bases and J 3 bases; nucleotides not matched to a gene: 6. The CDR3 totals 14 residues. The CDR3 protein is CASSSGQGGYEQYF. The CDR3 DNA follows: TGTGCCAGCAGTAGCGGACAGGGAGGCTACGAGCAGTACTTC.

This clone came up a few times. For the CDR3, the DNA is TGTGCCTGGAGTAATTCCCATGGGGCTGAAGCTTTCTTT. This translates into CAWSNSHGAEAFF. This rearrangement joins TRBV30 to TRBJ1-1; D not certain. Germline-derived CDR1 and CDR2 are GTSNPN and SVGIG (reference sequence). V lost 2 bases to trimming and J lost 6 bases, with 13 bases between them. CDR3 length: 13 residues.

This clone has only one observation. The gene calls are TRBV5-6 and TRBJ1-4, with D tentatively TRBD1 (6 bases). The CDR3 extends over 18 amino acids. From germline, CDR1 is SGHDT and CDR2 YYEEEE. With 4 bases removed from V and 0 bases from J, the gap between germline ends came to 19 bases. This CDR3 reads CASSPAPTGLTTNEKLFF. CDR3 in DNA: TGTGCCAGCAGCCCGGCCCCGACAGGCCTTACAACTAATGAAAAACTGTTTTTT. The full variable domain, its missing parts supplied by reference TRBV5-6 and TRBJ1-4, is DAGVTQSPTHLIKTRGQQVTLRCSPKSGHDTVSWYQQALGQGPQFIFQYYEEEERQRGNFPDRFSGHQFPNYSSELNVNALLLGDSALYLCASSPAPTGLTTNEKLFFGSGTQLSVL.

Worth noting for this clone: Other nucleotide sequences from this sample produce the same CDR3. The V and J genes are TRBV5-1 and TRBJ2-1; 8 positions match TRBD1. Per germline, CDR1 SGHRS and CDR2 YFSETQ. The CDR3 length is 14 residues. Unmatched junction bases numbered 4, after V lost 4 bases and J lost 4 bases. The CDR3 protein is CASSAGTGYNEQFF. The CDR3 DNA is TGCGCCAGCAGCGCCGGGACAGGATACAATGAGCAGTTCTTC.

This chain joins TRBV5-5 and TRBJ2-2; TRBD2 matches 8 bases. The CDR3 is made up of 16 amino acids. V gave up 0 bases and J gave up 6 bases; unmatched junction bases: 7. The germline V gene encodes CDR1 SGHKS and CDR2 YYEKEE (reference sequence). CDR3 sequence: CASSLARAGGAGELFF. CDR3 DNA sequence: TGTGCCAGCAGCTTGGCCCGGGCGGGAGGCGCCGGGGAGCTGTTTTTT.

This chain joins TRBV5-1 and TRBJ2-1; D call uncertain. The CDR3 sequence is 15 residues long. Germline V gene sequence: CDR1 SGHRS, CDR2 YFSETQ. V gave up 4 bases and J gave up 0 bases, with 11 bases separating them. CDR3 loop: CASSNSPRSYNEQFF. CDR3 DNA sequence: TGCGCCAGCAGCAATAGCCCCCGCTCCTACAATGAGCAGTTCTTC.

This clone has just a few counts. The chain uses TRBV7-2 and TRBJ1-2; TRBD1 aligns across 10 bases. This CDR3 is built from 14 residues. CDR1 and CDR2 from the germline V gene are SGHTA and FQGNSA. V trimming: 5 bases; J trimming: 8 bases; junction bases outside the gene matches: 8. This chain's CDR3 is CASSLGTGEYGYTF. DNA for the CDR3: TGTGCCAGCAGCCTCGGGACAGGGGAATACGGCTACACCTTC. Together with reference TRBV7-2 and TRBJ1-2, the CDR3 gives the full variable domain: GAGVSQSPSNKVTEKGKDVELRCDPISGHTALYWYRQSLGQGLEFLIYFQGNSAPDKSGLPSDRFSAERTGGSVSTLTIQRTQQEDSAVYLCASSLGTGEYGYTFGSGTRLTVV.

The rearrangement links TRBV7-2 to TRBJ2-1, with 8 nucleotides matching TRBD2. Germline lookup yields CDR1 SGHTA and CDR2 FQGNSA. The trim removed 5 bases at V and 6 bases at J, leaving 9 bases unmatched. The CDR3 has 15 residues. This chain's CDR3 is CASSPLGGRFNEQFF. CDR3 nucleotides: TGTGCCAGCAGCCCCCTTGGCGGGAGGTTCAATGAGCAGTTCTTC. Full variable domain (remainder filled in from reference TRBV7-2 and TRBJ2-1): GAGVSQSPSNKVTEKGKDVELRCDPISGHTALYWYRQSLGQGLEFLIYFQGNSAPDKSGLPSDRFSAERTGGSVSTLTIQRTQQEDSAVYLCASSPLGGRFNEQFFGPGTRLTVL.

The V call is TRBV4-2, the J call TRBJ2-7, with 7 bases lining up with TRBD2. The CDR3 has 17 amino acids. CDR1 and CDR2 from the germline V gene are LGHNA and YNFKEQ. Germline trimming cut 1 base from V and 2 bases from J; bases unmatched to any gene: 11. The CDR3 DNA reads TGTGCCAGCAGCCAAGGGGGGGGTGGAAACCGGGCCTACGAGCAGTACTTC. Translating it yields CASSQGGGGNRAYEQYF.

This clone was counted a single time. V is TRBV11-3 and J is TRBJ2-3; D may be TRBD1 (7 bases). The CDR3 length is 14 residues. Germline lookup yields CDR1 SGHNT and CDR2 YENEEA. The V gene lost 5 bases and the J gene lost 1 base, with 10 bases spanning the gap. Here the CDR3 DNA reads TGTGCCAGCAGCGCCAGGGGGGGCACAGATACGCAGTATTTT. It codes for CASSARGGTDTQYF.

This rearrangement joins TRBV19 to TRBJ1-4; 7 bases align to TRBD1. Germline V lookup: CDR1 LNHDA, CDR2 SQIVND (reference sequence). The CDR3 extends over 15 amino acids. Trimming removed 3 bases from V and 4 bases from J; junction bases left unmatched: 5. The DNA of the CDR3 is TGTGCCAGTAGTATCGGGACAGCGTTTAATGAAAAACTGTTTTTT. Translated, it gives CASSIGTAFNEKLFF.

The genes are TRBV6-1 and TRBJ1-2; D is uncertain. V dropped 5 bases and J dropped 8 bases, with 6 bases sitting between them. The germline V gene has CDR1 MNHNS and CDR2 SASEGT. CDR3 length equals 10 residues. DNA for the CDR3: TGTGCCAGCAGTTTAATCGGCTACACCTTC. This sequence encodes CASSLIGYTF.

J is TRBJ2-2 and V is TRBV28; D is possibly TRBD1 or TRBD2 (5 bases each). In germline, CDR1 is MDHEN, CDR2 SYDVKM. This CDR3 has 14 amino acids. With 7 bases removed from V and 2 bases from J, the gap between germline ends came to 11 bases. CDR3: CASTGTLNTGELFF. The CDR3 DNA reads TGTGCCAGCACCGGGACCTTAAACACCGGGGAGCTGTTTTTT.

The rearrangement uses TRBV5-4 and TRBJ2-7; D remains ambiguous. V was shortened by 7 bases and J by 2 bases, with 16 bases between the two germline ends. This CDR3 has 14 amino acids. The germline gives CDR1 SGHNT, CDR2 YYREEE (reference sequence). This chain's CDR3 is CASSSYGYAYEQYF. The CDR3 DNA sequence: TGTGCCAGCTCATCGTACGGGTATGCCTACGAGCAGTACTTC.

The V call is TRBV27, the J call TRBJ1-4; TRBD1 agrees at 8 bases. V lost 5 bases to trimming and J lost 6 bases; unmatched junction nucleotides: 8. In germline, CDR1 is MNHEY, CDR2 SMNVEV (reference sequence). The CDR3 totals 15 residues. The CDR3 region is CASSPRQGWDEKLFF. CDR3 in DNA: TGTGCCAGCAGTCCGCGACAGGGGTGGGATGAAAAACTGTTTTTT.

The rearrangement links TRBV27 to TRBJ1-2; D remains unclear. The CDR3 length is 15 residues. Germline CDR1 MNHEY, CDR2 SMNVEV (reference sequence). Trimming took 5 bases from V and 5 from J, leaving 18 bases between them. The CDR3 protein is CASSIGPDGRYGYTF. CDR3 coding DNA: TGTGCCAGCAGTATAGGCCCGGACGGAAGATATGGCTACACCTTC.

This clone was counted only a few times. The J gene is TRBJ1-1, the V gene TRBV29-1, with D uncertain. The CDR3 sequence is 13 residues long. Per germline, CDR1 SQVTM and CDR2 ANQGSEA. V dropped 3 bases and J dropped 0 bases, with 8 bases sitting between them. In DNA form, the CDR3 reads TGCAGCGTTGACGCCGATTTGAACACTGAAGCTTTCTTT. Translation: CSVDADLNTEAFF.